This section outlines one TCR beta chain sequence together with its context. This sample is drawn from a study of blood T cell repertoires in COVID-19. Study details: Samples came from the United States, Italy and Spain, spanning acute and convalescent COVID-19. The analysed material was cDNA or gDNA that came from T cells, B-cell-depleted T cells, or PBMCs.

Seattle cases were enrolled at active infection and followed longitudinally. In the authors' workflow: Quantification of nucleated cells was approximated via reference gene primer amplification. Libraries were prepared by immunoSEQ multiplex PCR; TCRdb keeps only in-frame clonotypes and omits some of them. D and trimming were read from the DNA, whereas the V and J calls and clone size are those reported in that table. The repertoire holds 350,000 to 400,000 clones, more than 80% seen once, with about 2.9% in the top ten. The receptor was isolated from a young woman with COVID-19, enrolled during active disease. The sequenced material came from peripheral blood.

The CDR3 reads CASSLLGQGASYYGYTF. CDR3 coding DNA: TGTGCCAGCAGTTTATTGGGACAGGGGGCTTCCTACTATGGCTACACCTTC. The J gene is TRBJ1-2, the V gene TRBV27; TRBD1 aligns across 12 bases. The CDR3 consists of 17 residues. Germline assignment: CDR1 MNHEY and CDR2 SMNVEV (reference sequence). V shed 1 base and J 3 bases; nucleotides not matched to a gene: 6.